This entry features one TCR beta chain sequence. The germline CDR1 and CDR2 sequences are SQVTM and ANQGSEA. The CDR3 spans 11 residues. The V end lost 5 bases, the J end lost 3 bases, and 8 bases lay between the germline ends. The data are from a study of Ad26.COV2.S vaccination and SARS-CoV-2 variants. Sequencing was performed with immunoSEQ multiplex PCR; in TCRdb, only in-frame clones are kept and a portion is missing. The repertoire holds 400,000 to 450,000 clones, 90% seen once, with about 4.5% in the top ten. Sample treatment: around 19 received Ad26.COV2.S at low or high dose, single or two shots; several received placebo; per-sample allocation not given. Material that was analyzed had been drawn on day 63 after the first vaccine or placebo injection.

The sequence was collected from a person aged 18 to 65 who received the Ad26.COV2.S COVID-19 vaccine or a placebo. This chain uses TRBV29-1 with TRBJ2-7, with D hard to call. The sequencing here drew on peripheral blood, taken in a trial of Ad26.COV2.S vaccine versus placebo. CDR3 region: CSVKGNYEQYF. The CDR3, as DNA: TGCAGCGTTAAGGGTAACTACGAGCAGTACTTC.